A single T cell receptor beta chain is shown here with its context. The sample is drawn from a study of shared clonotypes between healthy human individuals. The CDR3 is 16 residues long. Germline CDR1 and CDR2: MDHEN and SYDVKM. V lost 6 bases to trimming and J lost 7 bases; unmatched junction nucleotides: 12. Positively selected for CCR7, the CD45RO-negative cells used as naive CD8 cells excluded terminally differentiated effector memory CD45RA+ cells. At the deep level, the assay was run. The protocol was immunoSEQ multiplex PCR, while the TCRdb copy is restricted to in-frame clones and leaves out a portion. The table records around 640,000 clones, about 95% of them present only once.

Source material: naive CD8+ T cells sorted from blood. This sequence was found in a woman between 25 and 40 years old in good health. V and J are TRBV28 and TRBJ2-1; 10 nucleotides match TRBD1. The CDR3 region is CASRRTGGGSGNEQFF. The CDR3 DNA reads TGTGCCAGCAGGCGGACAGGGGGAGGTAGCGGAAATGAGCAGTTCTTC.